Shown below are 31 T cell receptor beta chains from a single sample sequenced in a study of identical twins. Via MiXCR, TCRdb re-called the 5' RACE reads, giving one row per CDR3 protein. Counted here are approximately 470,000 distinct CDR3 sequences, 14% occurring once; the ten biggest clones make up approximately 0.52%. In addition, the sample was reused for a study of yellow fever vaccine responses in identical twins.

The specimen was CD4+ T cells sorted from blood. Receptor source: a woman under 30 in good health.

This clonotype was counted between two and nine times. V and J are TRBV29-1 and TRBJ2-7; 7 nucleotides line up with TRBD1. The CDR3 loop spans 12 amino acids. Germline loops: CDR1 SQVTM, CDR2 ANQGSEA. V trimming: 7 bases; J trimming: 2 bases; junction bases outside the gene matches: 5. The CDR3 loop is CSAGTDTYEQYF. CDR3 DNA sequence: TGCAGCGCAGGGACAGACACCTACGAGCAGTACTTC.

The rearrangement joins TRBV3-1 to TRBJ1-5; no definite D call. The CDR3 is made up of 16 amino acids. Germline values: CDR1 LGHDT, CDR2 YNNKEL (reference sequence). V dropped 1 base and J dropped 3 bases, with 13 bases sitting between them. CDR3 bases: TGTGCCAGCAGCCAAGGGACGGCTATCATCAATCAGCCCCAGCATTTT. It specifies CASSQGTAIINQPQHF. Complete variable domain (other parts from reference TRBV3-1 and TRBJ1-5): DTAVSQTPKYLVTQMGNDKSIKCEQNLGHDTMYWYKQDSKKFLKIMFSYNNKELIINETVPNRFSPKSPDKAHLNLHINSLELGDSAVYFCASSQGTAIINQPQHFGDGTRLSIL.

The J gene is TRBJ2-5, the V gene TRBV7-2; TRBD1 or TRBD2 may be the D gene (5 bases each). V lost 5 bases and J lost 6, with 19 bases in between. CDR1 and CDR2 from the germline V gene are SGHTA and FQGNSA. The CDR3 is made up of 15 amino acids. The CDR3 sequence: CASSPLGTGVQTQYF. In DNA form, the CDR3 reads TGTGCCAGCAGCCCCCTGGGGACGGGCGTGCAGACCCAGTACTTC.

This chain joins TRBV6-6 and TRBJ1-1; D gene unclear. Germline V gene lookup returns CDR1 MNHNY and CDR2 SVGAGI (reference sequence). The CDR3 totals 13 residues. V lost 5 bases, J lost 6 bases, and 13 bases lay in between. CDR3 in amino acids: CASSTTSGAEAFF. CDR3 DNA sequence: TGTGCCAGCAGTACGACTTCGGGAGCTGAAGCTTTCTTT.

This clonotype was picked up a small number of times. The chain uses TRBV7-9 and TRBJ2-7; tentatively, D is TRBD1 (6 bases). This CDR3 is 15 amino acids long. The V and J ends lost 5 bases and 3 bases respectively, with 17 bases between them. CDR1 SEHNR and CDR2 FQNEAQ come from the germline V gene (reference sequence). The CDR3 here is CASSPFRDNYYEQYF. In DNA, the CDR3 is TGTGCCAGCAGCCCTTTCCGGGACAACTACTACGAGCAGTACTTC.

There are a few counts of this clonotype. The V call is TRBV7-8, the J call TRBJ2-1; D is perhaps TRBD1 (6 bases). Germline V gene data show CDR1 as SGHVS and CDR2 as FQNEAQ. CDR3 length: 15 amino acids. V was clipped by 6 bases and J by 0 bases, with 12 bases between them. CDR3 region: CASSGTYSSYNEQFF. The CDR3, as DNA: TGTGCCAGCAGTGGGACATATAGCTCCTACAATGAGCAGTTCTTC.

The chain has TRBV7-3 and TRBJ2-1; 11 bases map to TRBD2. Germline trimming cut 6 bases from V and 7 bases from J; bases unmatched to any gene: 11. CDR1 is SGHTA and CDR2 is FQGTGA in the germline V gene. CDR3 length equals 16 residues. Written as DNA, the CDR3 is TGTGCCAGCAGTCCCAGACTAGCGGGGATGGTGAATGAGCAGTTCTTC. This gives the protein CASSPRLAGMVNEQFF.

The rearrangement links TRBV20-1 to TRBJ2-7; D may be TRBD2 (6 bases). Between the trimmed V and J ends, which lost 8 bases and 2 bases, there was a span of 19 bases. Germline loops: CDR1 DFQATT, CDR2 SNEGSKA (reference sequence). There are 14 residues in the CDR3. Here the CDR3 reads CSPLAFGGTYEQYF. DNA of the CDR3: TGCAGTCCGCTAGCGTTCGGGGGAACCTACGAGCAGTACTTC.

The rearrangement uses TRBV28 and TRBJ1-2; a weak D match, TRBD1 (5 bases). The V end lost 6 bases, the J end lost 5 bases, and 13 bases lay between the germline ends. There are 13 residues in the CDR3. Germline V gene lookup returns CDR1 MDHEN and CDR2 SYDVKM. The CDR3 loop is CASRQESGYGYTF. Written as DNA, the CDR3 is TGTGCCAGCAGACAGGAGTCGGGGTATGGCTACACCTTC.

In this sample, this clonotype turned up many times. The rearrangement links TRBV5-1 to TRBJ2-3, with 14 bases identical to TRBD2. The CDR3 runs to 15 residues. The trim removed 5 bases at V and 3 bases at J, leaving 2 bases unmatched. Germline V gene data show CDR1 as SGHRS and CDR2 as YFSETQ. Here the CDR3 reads CASRRTSGRTDTQYF. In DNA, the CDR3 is TGCGCCAGCAGGAGGACTAGCGGGAGGACAGATACGCAGTATTTT.

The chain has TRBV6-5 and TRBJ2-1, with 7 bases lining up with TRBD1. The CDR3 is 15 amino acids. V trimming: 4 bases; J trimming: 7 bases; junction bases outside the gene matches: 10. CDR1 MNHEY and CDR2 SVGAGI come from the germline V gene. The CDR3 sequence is CASSSPTGNLNEQFF. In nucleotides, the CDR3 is TGTGCCAGCAGTTCCCCGACAGGGAATCTAAATGAGCAGTTCTTC.

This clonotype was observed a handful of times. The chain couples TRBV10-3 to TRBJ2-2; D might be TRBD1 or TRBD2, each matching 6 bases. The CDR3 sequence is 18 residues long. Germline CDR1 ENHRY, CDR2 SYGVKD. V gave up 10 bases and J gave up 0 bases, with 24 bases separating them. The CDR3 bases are TGTGCCACCCGGGGGCGGGAATTCCAGGGGACGAACACCGGGGAGCTGTTTTTT. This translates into CATRGREFQGTNTGELFF.

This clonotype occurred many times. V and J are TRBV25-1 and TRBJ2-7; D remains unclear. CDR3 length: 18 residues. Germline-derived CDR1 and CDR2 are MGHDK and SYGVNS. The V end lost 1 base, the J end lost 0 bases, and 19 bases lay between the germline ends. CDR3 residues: CASSELPSPGKSSYEQYF. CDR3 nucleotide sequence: TGTGCCAGCAGTGAATTACCCTCCCCAGGCAAGAGCTCCTACGAGCAGTACTTC.

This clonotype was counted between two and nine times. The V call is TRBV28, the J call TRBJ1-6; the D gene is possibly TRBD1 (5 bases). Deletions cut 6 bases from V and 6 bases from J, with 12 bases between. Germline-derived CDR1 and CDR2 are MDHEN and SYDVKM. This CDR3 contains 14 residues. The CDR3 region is CASRRDLRNSPLHF. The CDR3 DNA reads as TGTGCCAGCAGACGGGACCTTCGTAATTCACCCCTCCACTTT. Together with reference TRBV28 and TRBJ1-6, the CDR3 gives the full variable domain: DVKVTQSSRYLVKRTGEKVFLECVQDMDHENMFWYRQDPGLGLRLIYFSYDVKMKEKGDIPEGYSVSREKKERFSLILESASTNQTSMYLCASRRDLRNSPLHFGNGTRLTVT.

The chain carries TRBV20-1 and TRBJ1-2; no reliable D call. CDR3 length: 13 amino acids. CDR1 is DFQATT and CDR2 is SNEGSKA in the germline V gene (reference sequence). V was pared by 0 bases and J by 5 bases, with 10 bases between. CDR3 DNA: TGCAGTGCTAGAGATCCCACCTCTTATGGCTACACCTTC. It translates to CSARDPTSYGYTF.

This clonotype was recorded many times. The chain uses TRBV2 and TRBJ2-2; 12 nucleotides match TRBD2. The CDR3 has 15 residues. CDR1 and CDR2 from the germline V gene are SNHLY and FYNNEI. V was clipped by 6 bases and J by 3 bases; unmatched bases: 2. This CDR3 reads CASRRTSGDTGELFF. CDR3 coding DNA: TGTGCCAGCAGGCGGACTAGCGGGGACACCGGGGAGCTGTTTTTT.

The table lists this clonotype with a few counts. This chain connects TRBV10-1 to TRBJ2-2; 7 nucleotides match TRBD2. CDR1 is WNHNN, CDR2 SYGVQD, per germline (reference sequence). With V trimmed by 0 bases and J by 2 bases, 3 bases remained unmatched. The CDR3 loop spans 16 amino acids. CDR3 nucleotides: TGCGCCAGCAGTGAGTCCCTAGCGGTTAACACCGGGGAGCTGTTTTTT. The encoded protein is CASSESLAVNTGELFF.

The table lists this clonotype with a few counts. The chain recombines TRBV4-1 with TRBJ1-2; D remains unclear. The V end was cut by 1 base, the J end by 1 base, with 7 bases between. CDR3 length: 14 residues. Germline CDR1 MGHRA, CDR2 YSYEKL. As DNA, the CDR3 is TGCGCCAGCAGCCAAGTTGGTGATAACTATGGCTACACCTTC. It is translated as CASSQVGDNYGYTF.

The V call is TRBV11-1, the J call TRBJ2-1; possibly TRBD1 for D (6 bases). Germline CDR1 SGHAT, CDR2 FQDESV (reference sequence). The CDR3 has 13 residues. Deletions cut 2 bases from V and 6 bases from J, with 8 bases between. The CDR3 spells CASSLWDTNEQFF. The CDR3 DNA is TGTGCCAGCAGCTTATGGGACACCAATGAGCAGTTCTTC.

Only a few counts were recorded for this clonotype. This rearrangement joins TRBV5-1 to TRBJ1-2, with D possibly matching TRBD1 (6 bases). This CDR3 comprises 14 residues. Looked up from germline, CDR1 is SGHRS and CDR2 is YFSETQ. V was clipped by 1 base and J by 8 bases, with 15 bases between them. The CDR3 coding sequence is TGCGCCAGCAGCTTGACCGTGCAGGGGAGCGGCTACACCTTC. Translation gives CASSLTVQGSGYTF.

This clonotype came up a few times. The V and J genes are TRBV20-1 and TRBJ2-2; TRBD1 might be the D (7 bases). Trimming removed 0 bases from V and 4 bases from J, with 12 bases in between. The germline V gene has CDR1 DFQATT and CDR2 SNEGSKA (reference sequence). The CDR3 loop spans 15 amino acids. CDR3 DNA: TGCAGTGCTAGAGATCGCGGGACAGCCACCGGGGAGCTGTTTTTT. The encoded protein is CSARDRGTATGELFF.

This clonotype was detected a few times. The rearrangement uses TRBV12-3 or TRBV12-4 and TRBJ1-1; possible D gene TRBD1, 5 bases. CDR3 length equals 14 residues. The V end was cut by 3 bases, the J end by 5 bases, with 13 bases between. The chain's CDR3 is CASSFRGGSTEAFF. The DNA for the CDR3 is TGTGCCAGCAGTTTTCGGGGGGGGAGTACTGAAGCTTTCTTT.

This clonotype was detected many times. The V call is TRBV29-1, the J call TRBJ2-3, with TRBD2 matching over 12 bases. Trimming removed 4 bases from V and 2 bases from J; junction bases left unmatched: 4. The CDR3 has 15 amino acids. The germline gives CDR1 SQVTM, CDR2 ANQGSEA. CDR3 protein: CSVGTSGILTDTQYF. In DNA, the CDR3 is TGCAGCGTTGGGACTAGCGGGATCCTCACAGATACGCAGTATTTT.

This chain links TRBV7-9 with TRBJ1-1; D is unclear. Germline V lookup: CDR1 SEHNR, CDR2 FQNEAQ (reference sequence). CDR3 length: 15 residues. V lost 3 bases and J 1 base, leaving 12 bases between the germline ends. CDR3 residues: CASSFQRRGNTEAFF. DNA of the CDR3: TGTGCCAGCAGCTTCCAGCGCCGAGGGAACACTGAAGCTTTCTTT.

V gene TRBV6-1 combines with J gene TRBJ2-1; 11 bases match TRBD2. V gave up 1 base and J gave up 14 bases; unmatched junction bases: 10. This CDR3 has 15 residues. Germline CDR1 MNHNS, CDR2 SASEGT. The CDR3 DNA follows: TGTGCCAGCAGTGAAGATATAGCGGGGGGGCTTCATGAGTTCTTC. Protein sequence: CASSEDIAGGLHEFF.

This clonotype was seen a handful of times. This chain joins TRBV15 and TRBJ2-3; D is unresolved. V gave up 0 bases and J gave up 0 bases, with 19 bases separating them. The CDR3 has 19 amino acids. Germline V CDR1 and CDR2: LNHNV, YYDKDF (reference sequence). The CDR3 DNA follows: TGTGCCACCAGCAGAGATCTAGGAGTCGGCCACTCGAGCACAGATACGCAGTATTTT. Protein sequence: CATSRDLGVGHSSTDTQYF.

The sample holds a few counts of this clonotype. The CDR3 region has the DNA TGTGCCAGCAGCCAAGCGGGACAGATCACAGATACGCAGTATTTT. This gives the protein CASSQAGQITDTQYF. This sequence joins TRBV3-1 and TRBJ2-3; 7 bases fit TRBD1. Trimming took 1 base from V and 2 from J; bases not matched to a gene: 3. Germline loops: CDR1 LGHDT, CDR2 YNNKEL (reference sequence). CDR3 length equals 15 residues.

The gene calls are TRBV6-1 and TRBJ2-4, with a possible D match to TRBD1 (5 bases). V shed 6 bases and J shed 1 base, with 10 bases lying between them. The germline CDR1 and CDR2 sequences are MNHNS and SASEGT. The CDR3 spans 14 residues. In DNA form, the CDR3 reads TGTGCCAGCAGCCAACCAGGGGCCAAAAACATTCAGTACTTC. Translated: CASSQPGAKNIQYF.

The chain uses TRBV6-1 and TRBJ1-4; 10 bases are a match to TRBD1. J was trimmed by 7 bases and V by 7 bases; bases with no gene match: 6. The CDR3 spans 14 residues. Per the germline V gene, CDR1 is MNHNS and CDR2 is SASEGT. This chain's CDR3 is CASKVRDRGEKLFF. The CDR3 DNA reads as TGTGCCAGCAAGGTCCGGGACAGGGGTGAAAAACTGTTTTTT.

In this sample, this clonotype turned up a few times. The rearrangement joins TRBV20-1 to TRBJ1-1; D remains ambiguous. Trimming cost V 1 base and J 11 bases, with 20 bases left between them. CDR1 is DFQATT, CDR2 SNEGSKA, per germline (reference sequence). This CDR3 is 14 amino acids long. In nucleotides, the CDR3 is TGCAGTGCTAGAGTTCTGGTGCATTCACTTCCGGCTTTCTTT. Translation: CSARVLVHSLPAFF.

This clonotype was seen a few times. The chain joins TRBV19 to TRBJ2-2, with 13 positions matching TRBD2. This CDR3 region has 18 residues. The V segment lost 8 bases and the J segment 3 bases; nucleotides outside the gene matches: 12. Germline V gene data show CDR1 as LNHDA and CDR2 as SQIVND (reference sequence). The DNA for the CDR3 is TGTGCCAGTCCCCACTCCTTACTAGCGGGAGGGGACACCGGGGAGCTGTTTTTT. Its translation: CASPHSLLAGGDTGELFF.